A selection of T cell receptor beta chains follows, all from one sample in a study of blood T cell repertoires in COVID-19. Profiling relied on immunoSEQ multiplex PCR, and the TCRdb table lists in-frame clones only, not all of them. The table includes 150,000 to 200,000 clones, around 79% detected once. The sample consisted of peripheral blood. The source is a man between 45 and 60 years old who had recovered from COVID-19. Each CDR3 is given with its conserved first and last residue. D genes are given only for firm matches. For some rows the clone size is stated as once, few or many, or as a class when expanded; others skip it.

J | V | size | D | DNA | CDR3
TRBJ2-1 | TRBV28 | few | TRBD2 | TGTGCCAGCAGTCTGGGTAGCGGGTACAGCCAGTTCTTC | CASSLGSGYSQFF
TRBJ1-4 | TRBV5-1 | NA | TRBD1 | TGCGCCAGCAGCCCGGGTAGAGGGGGCATTTCTAATGAAAAACTGTTTTTT | CASSPGRGGISNEKLFF
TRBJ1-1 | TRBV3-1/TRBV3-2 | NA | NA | TGTGCCAGCAGCCCCATGAGTGACACTGAAGCTTTCTTT | CASSPMSDTEAFF
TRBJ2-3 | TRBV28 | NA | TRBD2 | TGTGCCAGCAGTTTAGGGACTAGCGGGGGAGCCTTGGATACGCAGTATTTT | CASSLGTSGGALDTQYF
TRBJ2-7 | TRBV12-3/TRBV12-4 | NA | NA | TGTGCCAGCAGTCCCGCACGCGGCTACGAGCAGTACTTC | CASSPARGYEQYF
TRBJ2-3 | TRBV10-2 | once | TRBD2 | TGCGCCAGCAGCTTACTAGCGGGAGCCCCAGATACGCAGTATTTT | CASSLLAGAPDTQYF
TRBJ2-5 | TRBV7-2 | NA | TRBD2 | TGTGCCAGCAGCTTAGGGGGACTAGCGGGAGAGACCCAGTACTTC | CASSLGGLAGETQYF
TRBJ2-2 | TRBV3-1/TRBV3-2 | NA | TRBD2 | TGTGCCAGCAGCCCGTGGGTCGGACTAGCGGGAGTTAAGGGCGGGGAGCTGTTTTTT | CASSPWVGLAGVKGGELFF
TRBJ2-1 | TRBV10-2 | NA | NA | TGCGCCAGCCGAAACATGGGGGGTTCGGCCAACAATGAGCAGTTCTTC | CASRNMGGSANNEQFF
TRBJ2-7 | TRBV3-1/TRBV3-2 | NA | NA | TGTGCCAGCAGCAAAGCCAGCTACGAGCAGTACTTC | CASSKASYEQYF
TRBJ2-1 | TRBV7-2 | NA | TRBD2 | TGTGCCAGCAGCTTATTTGGGACTAGCGGGAGGGATGAGCAGTTCTTC | CASSLFGTSGRDEQFF
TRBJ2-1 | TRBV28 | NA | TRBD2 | TGTGCCAGCCGCCAAACTAGCGGGGGACTCAATGAGCAGTTCTTC | CASRQTSGGLNEQFF
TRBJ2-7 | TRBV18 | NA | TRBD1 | TGTGCCAGCTTTACCGGACAGGGAGACGAGCAGTACTTC | CASFTGQGDEQYF
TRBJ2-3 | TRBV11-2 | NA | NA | TGTGCCAGCAGTTTTGGCACGGGAGTAAGAACAGATACGCAGTATTTT | CASSFGTGVRTDTQYF
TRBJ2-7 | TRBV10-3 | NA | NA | TGTGCCATCAGTGAGTCGCCATCCAGGGACACCAGCTACGAGCAGTACTTC | CAISESPSRDTSYEQYF
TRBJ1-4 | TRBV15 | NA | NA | TGTGCCACCAGCAGAGCGAAGGAGTCTAATGAAAAACTGTTTTTT | CATSRAKESNEKLFF
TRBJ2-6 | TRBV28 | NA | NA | TGTGCCAGCGATCCAAGGGGTGGATCTGGGGCCAACGTCCTGACTTTC | CASDPRGGSGANVLTF